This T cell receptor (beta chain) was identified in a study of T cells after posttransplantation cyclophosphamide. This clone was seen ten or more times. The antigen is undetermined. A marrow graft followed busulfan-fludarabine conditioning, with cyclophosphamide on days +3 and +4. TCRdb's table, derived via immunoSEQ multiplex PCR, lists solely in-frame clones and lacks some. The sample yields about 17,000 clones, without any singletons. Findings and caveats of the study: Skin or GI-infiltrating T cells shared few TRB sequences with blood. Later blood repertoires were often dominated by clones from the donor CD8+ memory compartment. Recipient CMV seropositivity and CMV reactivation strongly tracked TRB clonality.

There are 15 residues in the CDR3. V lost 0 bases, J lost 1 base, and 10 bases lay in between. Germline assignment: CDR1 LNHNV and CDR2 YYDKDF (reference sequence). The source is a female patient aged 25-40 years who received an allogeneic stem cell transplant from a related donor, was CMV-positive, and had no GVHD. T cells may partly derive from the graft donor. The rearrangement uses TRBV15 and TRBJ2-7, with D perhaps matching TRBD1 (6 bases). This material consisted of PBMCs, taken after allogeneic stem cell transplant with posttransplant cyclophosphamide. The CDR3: CATSRDLTGSYEQYF. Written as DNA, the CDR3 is TGTGCCACCAGCAGAGATTTAACAGGGTCCTACGAGCAGTACTTC.